This T cell receptor (beta chain) was obtained from a study of blood T cell repertoires in COVID-19. Overall study: Nucleic acid was either cDNA or gDNA, and it came from T cells, B-cell-depleted T cells, or PBMCs.

This CDR3 has 14 residues. Germline CDR1 is SGHTA and CDR2 is FQGNSA. V lost 4 bases and J 2 bases, leaving 11 bases between the germline ends. Here immunoSEQ multiplex PCR was the method, and the copy in TCRdb shows in-frame clones only, minus some. The sample includes over 100,000 clones, around 89% of them seen just once. This clone was counted only a few times. This TCR came from a man aged 55 to 70 with COVID-19, enrolled during active disease. The sequencing input was peripheral blood. This chain links TRBV7-2 with TRBJ2-5; D gene uncertain. The DNA of the CDR3 is TGTGCCAGCAGCTCTACAGTTAGGCAAGAGACCCAGTACTTC. Its protein product is CASSSTVRQETQYF. The full variable domain, in which reference TRBV7-2 and TRBJ2-5 provide the parts outside the CDR3, is GAGVSQSPSNKVTEKGKDVELRCDPISGHTALYWYRQSLGQGLEFLIYFQGNSAPDKSGLPSDRFSAERTGGSVSTLTIQRTQQEDSAVYLCASSSTVRQETQYFGPGTRLLVL.